This T cell receptor (beta chain) was observed in a study of blood T cell repertoires in COVID-19. Study details: Samples representing acute and convalescent COVID-19 were sourced from the United States, Italy and Spain. Nucleic acid was either cDNA or gDNA, and it came from T cells, B-cell-depleted T cells, or PBMCs.

Authors' methods: Reference gene primer amplification gave estimated nucleated cell counts. TCRdb's table, derived via immunoSEQ multiplex PCR, lists solely in-frame clones and lacks some. That table supplies the V and J calls and clone size; D and trimming were determined from the DNA. There are 150,000 or so clones in the sample; 60% to 85% occur only once, and roughly 1.7% lies in the top ten. The V end was cut by 4 bases, the J end by 1 base, with 10 bases between. From germline, CDR1 is SGHVS and CDR2 FQNEAQ. This CDR3 is 14 amino acids long. The sequencing sample was made of peripheral blood. This sequence was found in a man aged 80 or over with acute or convalescent COVID-19. The rearrangement links TRBV7-8 to TRBJ1-1; D perhaps matches TRBD1 (6 bases). CDR3 residues: CASSSRTENTEAFF. DNA of the CDR3: TGTGCCAGCAGCTCCAGGACAGAGAACACTGAAGCTTTCTTT.